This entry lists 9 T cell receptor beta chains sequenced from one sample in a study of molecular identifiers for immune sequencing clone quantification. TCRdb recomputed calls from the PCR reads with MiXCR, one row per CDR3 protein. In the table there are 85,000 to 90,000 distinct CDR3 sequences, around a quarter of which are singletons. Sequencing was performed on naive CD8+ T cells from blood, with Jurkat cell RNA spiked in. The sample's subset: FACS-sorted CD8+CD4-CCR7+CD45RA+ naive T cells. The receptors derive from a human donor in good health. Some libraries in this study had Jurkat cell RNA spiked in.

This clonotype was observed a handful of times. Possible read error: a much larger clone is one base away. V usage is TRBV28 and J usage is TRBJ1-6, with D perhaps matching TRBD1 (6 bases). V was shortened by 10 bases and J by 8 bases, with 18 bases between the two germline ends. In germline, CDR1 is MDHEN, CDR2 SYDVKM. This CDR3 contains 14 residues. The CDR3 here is CATAGGLDDSPLHF. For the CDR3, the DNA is TGTGCCACCGCCGGGGGGCTGGATGATTCACCCCTCCACTTT.

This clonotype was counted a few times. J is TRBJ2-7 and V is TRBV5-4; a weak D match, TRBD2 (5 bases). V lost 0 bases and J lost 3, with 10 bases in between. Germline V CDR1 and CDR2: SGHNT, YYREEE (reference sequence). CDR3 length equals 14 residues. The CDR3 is CASSLVAGSYEQYF. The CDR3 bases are TGTGCCAGCAGCTTGGTCGCGGGTAGCTACGAGCAGTACTTC.

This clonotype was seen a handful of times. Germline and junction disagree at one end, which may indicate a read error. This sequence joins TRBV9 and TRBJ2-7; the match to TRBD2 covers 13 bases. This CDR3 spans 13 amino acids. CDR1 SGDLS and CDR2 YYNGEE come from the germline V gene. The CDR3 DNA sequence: TGTGCCAGCAGCTTACGGACTAGCGGGGGCCTCGCGTTC. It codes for CASSLRTSGGLAF.

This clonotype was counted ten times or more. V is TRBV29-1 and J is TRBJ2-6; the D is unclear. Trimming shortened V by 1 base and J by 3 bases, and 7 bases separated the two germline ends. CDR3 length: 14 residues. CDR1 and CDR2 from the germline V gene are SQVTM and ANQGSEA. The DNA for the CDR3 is TGCAGCGTTGAAGTATTGGATGGGGCCAACGTCCTGACTTTC. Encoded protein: CSVEVLDGANVLTF.

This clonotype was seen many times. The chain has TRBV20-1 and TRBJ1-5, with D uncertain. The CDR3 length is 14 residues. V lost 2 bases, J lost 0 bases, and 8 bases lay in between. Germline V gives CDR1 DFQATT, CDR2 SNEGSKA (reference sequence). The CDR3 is CSARQSFSNQPQHF. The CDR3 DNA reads TGCAGTGCTAGACAGTCCTTTAGCAATCAGCCCCAGCATTTT.

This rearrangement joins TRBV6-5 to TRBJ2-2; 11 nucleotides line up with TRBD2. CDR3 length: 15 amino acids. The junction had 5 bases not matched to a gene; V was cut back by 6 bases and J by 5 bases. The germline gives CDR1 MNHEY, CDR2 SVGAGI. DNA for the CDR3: TGTGCCAGCAGGAAGCTAGCGGGAGGTACCGGGGAGCTGTTTTTT. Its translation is CASRKLAGGTGELFF.

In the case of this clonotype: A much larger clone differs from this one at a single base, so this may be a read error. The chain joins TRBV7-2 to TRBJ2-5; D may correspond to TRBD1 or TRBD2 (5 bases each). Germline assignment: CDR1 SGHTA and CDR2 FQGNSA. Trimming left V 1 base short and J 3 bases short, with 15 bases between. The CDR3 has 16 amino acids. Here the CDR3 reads CASSLDGGWPKETQYF. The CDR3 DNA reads TGTGCCAGCAGCTTAGATGGGGGTTGGCCGAAAGAGACCCAGTACTTC. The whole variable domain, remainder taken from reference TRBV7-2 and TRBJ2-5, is GAGVSQSPSNKVTEKGKDVELRCDPISGHTALYWYRQSLGQGLEFLIYFQGNSAPDKSGLPSDRFSAERTGGSVSTLTIQRTQQEDSAVYLCASSLDGGWPKETQYFGPGTRLLVL.

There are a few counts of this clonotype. The CDR3 spells CASSLGAATTQDTEAFF. As DNA, the CDR3 is TGTGCCAGCAGCTTGGGGGCCGCTACAACCCAGGACACTGAAGCTTTCTTT. The J gene is TRBJ1-1, the V gene TRBV5-6; D is unresolved. The CDR3 runs to 17 residues. Looked up from germline, CDR1 is SGHDT and CDR2 is YYEEEE. Trimming stripped 0 bases from V and 3 bases from J, with 18 bases between.

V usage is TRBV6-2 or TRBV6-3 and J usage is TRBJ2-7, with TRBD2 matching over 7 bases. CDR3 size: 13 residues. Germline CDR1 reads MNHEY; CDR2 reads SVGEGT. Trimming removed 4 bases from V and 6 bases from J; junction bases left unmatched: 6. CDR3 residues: CASSLGGSLEQYF. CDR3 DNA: TGTGCCAGCAGTTTAGGCGGGAGCCTCGAGCAGTACTTC.